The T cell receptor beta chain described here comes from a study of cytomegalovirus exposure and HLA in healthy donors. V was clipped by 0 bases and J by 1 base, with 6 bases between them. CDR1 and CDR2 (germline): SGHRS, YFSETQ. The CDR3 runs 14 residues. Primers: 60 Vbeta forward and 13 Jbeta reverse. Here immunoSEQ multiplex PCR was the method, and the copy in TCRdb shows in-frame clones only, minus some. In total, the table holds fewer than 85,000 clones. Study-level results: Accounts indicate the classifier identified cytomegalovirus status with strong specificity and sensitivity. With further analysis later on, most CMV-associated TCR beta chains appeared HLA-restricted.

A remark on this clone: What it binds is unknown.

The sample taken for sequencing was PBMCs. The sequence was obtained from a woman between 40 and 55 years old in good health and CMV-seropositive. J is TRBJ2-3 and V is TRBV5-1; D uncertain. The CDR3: CASSLVAGTDTQYF. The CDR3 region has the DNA TGCGCCAGCAGCTTGGTGGCAGGCACAGATACGCAGTATTTT.